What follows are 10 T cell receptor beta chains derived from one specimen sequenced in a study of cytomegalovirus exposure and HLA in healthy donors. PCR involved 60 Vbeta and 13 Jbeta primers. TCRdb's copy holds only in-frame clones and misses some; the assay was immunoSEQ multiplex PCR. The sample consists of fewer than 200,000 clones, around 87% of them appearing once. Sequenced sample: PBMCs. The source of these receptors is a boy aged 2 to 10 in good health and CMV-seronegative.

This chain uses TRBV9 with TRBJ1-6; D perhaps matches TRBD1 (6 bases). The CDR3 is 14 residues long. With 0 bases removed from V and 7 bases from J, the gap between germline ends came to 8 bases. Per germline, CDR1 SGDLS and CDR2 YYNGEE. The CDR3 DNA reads TGTGCCAGCAGCGTAGGGGGGCAGAATTCACCCCTCCACTTT. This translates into CASSVGGQNSPLHF.

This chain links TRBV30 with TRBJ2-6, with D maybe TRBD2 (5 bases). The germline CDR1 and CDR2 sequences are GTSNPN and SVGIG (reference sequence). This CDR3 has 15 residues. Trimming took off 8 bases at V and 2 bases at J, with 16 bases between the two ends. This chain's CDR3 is CAGVAGTPGANVLTF. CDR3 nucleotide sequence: TGTGCCGGTGTTGCGGGTACTCCTGGGGCCAACGTCCTGACTTTC.

The CDR3, as DNA: TGCGCCAGCAGCTTGGCTGCTAGCGTGAGCACAGATACGCAGTATTTT. The encoded protein is CASSLAASVSTDTQYF. The chain combines TRBV5-1 with TRBJ2-3; the D gene is possibly TRBD2 (6 bases). Trimming removed 0 bases from V and 0 bases from J, with 11 bases in between. The CDR3 runs 16 residues. Germline V gene data show CDR1 as SGHRS and CDR2 as YFSETQ.

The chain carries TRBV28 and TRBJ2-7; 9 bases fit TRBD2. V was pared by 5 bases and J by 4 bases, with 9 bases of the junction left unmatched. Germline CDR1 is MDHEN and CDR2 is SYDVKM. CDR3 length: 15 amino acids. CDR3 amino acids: CASSPLATSGYEQYF. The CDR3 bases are TGTGCCAGCAGTCCCCTCGCGACTAGCGGTTACGAGCAGTACTTC.

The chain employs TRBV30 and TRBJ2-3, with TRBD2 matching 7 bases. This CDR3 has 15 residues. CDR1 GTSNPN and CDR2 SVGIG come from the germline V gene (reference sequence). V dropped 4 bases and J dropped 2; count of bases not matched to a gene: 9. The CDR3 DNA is TGTGCCTGGAATGTAGGCCTAGCGGTCACAGATACGCAGTATTTT. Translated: CAWNVGLAVTDTQYF.

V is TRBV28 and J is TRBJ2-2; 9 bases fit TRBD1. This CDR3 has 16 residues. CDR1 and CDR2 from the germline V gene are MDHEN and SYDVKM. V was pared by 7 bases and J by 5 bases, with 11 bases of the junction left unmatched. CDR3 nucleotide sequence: TGTGCCAGCAAGCTTGCCGGGACAGGGAGAACCGGGGAGCTGTTTTTT. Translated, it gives CASKLAGTGRTGELFF.

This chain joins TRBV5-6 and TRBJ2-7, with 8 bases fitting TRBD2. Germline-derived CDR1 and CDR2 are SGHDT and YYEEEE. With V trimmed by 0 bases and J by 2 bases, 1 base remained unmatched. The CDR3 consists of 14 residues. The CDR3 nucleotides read TGTGCCAGCAGCTTGGCGGGGGGGACCTACGAGCAGTACTTC. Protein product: CASSLAGGTYEQYF.

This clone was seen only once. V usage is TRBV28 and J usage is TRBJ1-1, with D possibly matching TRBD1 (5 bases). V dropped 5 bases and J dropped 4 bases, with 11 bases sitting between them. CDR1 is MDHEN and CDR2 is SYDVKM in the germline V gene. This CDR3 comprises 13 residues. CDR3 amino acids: CASSLGGITEAFF. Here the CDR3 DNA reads TGTGCCAGCAGTCTTGGGGGGATCACTGAAGCTTTCTTT.

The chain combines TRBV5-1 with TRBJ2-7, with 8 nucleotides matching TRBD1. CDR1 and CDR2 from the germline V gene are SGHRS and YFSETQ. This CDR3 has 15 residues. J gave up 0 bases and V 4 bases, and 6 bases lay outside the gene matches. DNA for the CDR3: TGCGCCAGCAGCGTGACAGGGGCGAACTCCTACGAGCAGTACTTC. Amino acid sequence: CASSVTGANSYEQYF.

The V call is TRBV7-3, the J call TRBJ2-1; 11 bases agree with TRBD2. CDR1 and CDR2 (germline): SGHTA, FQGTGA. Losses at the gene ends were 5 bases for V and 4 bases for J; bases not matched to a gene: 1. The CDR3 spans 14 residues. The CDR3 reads CASSLAGGYNEQFF. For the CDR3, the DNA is TGTGCCAGCAGCCTAGCGGGGGGATACAATGAGCAGTTCTTC.